Listed below are T cell receptor beta chains from one sample, sequenced in a study of blood T cell repertoires in COVID-19. Sequencing was performed with immunoSEQ multiplex PCR; in TCRdb, only in-frame clones are kept and a portion is missing. Of 360,000 or so clones listed, 90% are singletons. Sequenced input: peripheral blood. These receptors all come from a man aged 18 to 29 with active or convalescent COVID-19. CDR3s include the opening cysteine and the closing phenylalanine or tryptophan. D genes are given only for firm matches. Only part of the rows carry a size: once, few, many, or a class if the clone is expanded.

j_gene,d_gene,abundance,v_gene,len,CDR3nt,CDR3aa
TRBJ2-5,-,-,TRBV28,15,TGTGCCAGCACTCATGGCACGACTTACCAAGAGACCCAGTACTTC,CASTHGTTYQETQYF
TRBJ2-1,TRBD2,-,TRBV7-2,16,TGTGCCAGCAGCACACCCGGGACTAGGAGGTTGGATGAGCAGTTCTTC,CASSTPGTRRLDEQFF
TRBJ1-2,TRBD1,-,TRBV14,15,TGTGCCAGCAGCCCCTTGGACAGGGTGAACTATGGCTACACCTTC,CASSPLDRVNYGYTF
TRBJ1-4,TRBD1,-,TRBV7-2,16,TGTGCCAGCAGCTTAGGGTACGGGACAGGTGTTGAAAAACTGTTTTTT,CASSLGYGTGVEKLFF
TRBJ1-1,TRBD1,-,TRBV15,18,TGTGCCACCAGCAGAGAAAGCATCATAAGGACAGGGAACACTGAAGCTTTCTTT,CATSRESIIRTGNTEAFF
TRBJ2-3,TRBD1,-,TRBV12-5,15,TGTGCTAGTGGCTTACCGGGACAGGGCACAGATACGCAGTATTTT,CASGLPGQGTDTQYF
TRBJ2-4,TRBD1,-,TRBV19,15,TGTGCCAGTAAAAGGGACAGGGACGTCAAAAACATTCAGTACTTC,CASKRDRDVKNIQYF
TRBJ1-4,-,-,TRBV15,13,TGTGCCACCAGCAGAGTACCGAGTGAAAAACTGTTTTTT,CATSRVPSEKLFF
TRBJ2-5,TRBD2,-,TRBV7-2,17,TGTGCCAGCAGCTTAGTCGTGAGCGGGGGACGCAGGGAGACCCAGTACTTC,CASSLVVSGGRRETQYF
TRBJ1-2,-,-,TRBV28,16,TGTGCCAGCAGATACATCGGGGGGATAACTAACTATGGCTACACCTTC,CASRYIGGITNYGYTF
TRBJ1-1,-,few,TRBV27,14,TGTGCCAGCACCCCCACTCTGGAGGGCACTGAAGCTTTCTTT,CASTPTLEGTEAFF
TRBJ1-2,-,-,TRBV21-1,18,-,CASSKAYRVGRGNYGYTF
TRBJ2-2,TRBD1,-,TRBV13,14,TGTGCCAGCAGCTCTACAGGGGGCACCGGGGAGCTGTTTTTT,CASSSTGGTGELFF
TRBJ2-7,TRBD1,-,TRBV6-1,15,TGTGCCAGCAGTGATCACCCCGGGACAGGAGGGGAGCAGTACTTC,CASSDHPGTGGEQYF
TRBJ1-3,-,-,TRBV9,17,TGTGCCAGCAGCATCTTACAGGGCGTCAGTTCCGGAAACACCATATATTTT,CASSILQGVSSGNTIYF
TRBJ2-6,TRBD1,-,TRBV2,17,TGTGCCAGCAGATTAGGACAGGGGGCGTATGGGGCCAACGTCCTGACTTTC,CASRLGQGAYGANVLTF
TRBJ1-2,TRBD1,-,TRBV7-2,13,TGTGCCAGCAGCCAGGCAGGGGGCGAAGGCTACACCTTC,CASSQAGGEGYTF
TRBJ1-4,TRBD1,-,TRBV12-3/TRBV12-4,12,TGTGCCAGCGGACAGGGGTTGATGCGGCTGTTTTTT,CASGQGLMRLFF
TRBJ1-2,TRBD1,-,TRBV9,14,TGTGCCAGCAGCGTGGATGGACAGGGGTATGGCTACACCTTC,CASSVDGQGYGYTF
TRBJ2-3,-,many,TRBV6-4,13,TGTGCCAGCAGTGACACAGGCACAGATACGCAGTATTTT,CASSDTGTDTQYF
TRBJ2-5,TRBD2,-,TRBV7-2,14,TGTGCCAGCAGCTTTGGCGGGGGGGCGCGTGGCCAGTACTTC,CASSFGGGARGQYF
TRBJ1-5,-,-,TRBV19,15,TGTGCCAGTAGTATTGAGGGGACTATCAATCAGCCCCAGCATTTT,CASSIEGTINQPQHF
TRBJ2-7,-,-,TRBV11-3,12,TGTGCCAGCAGCTCCGTCGACTACGAGCAGTACTTC,CASSSVDYEQYF
TRBJ1-3,-,few,TRBV29-1,13,TGCAGCTCTACCGTAGGGGCAGGAAACACCATATATTTT,CSSTVGAGNTIYF
TRBJ2-6,TRBD1,-,TRBV9,21,TGTGCCAGCAGCGACTGGGACAGGGGGCCTCCCGCCAGCTCTGGGGCCAACGTGCTGACTTTC,CASSDWDRGPPASSGANVLTF
TRBJ2-4,-,-,TRBV7-3,14,TGTGCCAGCAGCCCGACGCCAGGGGGGAGCATTCAGTACTTC,CASSPTPGGSIQYF
TRBJ1-6,-,-,TRBV5-8,14,TGTGCCAGCAGAGAGGGGGTTTGGAGTTCACCCCTCCACTTT,CASREGVWSSPLHF
TRBJ2-5,TRBD2,-,TRBV28,18,TGTGCCAGCAGCTCGTTAACTAGCGGGAGGGCCAGTCAAGAGACCCAGTACTTC,CASSSLTSGRASQETQYF
TRBJ2-1,-,once,TRBV5-1,14,TGCGCCAGCAGCCCCGAAAGGGTAGCGAGTGAGCAGTTCTTC,CASSPERVASEQFF
TRBJ2-3,-,-,TRBV19,16,TGTGCCAGTAGTATAGATTGGGGGCGGATAACAGATACGCAGTATTTT,CASSIDWGRITDTQYF
TRBJ1-2,-,-,TRBV5-1,13,TGCGCCAGCAGGCAGGTCACTGACTATGGCTACACCTTC,CASRQVTDYGYTF
TRBJ2-6,-,-,TRBV19,16,TGTGCCAGTACATTCTTGAGGAGCTCTGGGGCCAACGTCCTGACTTTC,CASTFLRSSGANVLTF
TRBJ1-5,-,-,TRBV6-1,11,TGTGCCAGCAGTGAGGGACAACCCCAGCATTTT,CASSEGQPQHF
TRBJ1-1,-,-,TRBV13,12,TGTGCCAGCAGCTTAGGACAGGCGGAAGCTTTCTTT,CASSLGQAEAFF
TRBJ2-2,TRBD1,-,TRBV29-1,17,TGCAGCGTTCGAAGGACAGGGTCTAAAAATATCGCCGGGGAGCTGTTTTTT,CSVRRTGSKNIAGELFF
TRBJ1-2,-,-,TRBV12-3/TRBV12-4,13,TGTGCCAGCAGTTTTAACTATCGGAGGGGCTACACCTTC,CASSFNYRRGYTF
TRBJ2-4,TRBD1,-,TRBV10-3,13,TGTGCCATCAGTGATGACAGGGGGAACATTCAGTACTTC,CAISDDRGNIQYF
TRBJ1-5,-,-,TRBV6-2/TRBV6-3,14,TGTGCCAGCAGTTATCTAAACCGTAATCAGCCCCAGCATTTT,CASSYLNRNQPQHF
TRBJ2-1,TRBD2,-,TRBV2,16,TGTGCCAGCAGTGTCGGGGCCCAGCGGGAGTTCTATGAGCAGTTCTTC,CASSVGAQREFYEQFF
TRBJ2-2,-,-,TRBV25-1,17,TGTGCCAGCAGTGATTCCCGGGGAAGCGCGAACACCGGGGAGCTGTTTTTT,CASSDSRGSANTGELFF
TRBJ2-1,TRBD1,once,TRBV27,14,TGTGCCAGCAGTTTATCGCAGGGGGCCGGTGAGCAGTTCTTC,CASSLSQGAGEQFF
TRBJ2-7,TRBD2,-,TRBV9,15,TGTGCCAGCAGCGTAGAAGCGGGGGGCGCCTACGAGCAGTACTTC,CASSVEAGGAYEQYF
TRBJ2-1,-,once,TRBV7-2,13,TGTGCCAGCACCGTCGGGGGGCGTGATGAGCAGTTCTTC,CASTVGGRDEQFF
TRBJ1-1,TRBD1,-,TRBV7-3,13,TGTGCCAGCAGCTTAGGACAGGGGACTGAAGCTTTCTTT,CASSLGQGTEAFF
TRBJ1-2,TRBD1,-,TRBV7-2,16,TGTGCCAGCAGCTTAGAAGCCAGGGGGGTGGGAAATGGCTACACCTTC,CASSLEARGVGNGYTF
TRBJ1-4,TRBD1,-,TRBV7-9,14,TGTGCCAGCAGCGGAGGACAGGGATCCGAAAAACTGTTTTTT,CASSGGQGSEKLFF
TRBJ1-2,-,-,TRBV9,15,TGTGCCAGCAGCTCGAGGGCCGGAGGGGACTATGGCTACACCTTC,CASSSRAGGDYGYTF
TRBJ1-6,-,-,TRBV7-2,13,TGTGCCAGCATCCAGGGCCGGGGGTCACCCCTCCACTTT,CASIQGRGSPLHF